The sequence of this TCR beta chain was determined in a study of shared clonotypes between healthy human individuals. Measured with immunoSEQ multiplex PCR; TCRdb has only the in-frame clones, and not every one. The data hold about 2.3 million clones, with more than 80% observed a single time. The study's findings and limits: Generation probability values for non-shared clonotypes were lower than those for clonotypes shared by all four donors.

To note about this clone: Its matching antigen is unknown.

Sequencing used naive CD4+ T cells from PBMCs. Subset denoted: CD45RA+ positively selected. This receptor was identified in a man in his late teens or twenties in good health. Some clones in this sample may be carry-over from other donors' samples.

The chain's CDR3 is CAISEISGMAGELFF. The DNA of the CDR3 is TGTGCCATCAGTGAGATTAGCGGGATGGCCGGGGAGCTGTTTTTT. The V call is TRBV10-3, the J call TRBJ2-2, with 8 bases identical to TRBD2. Germline V gene data show CDR1 as ENHRY and CDR2 as SYGVKD. The CDR3 consists of 15 residues. With V trimmed by 2 bases and J by 6 bases, 5 bases remained unmatched.